This T cell receptor (beta chain) was sequenced during a study of shared clonotypes between healthy human individuals. Across the whole study: Per-donor plates numbered three CD4 naive, three CD4 memory, two CD8 naive and one CD8 memory. General observations from the study: Sampling covered nothing but blood. Tissue TCR repertoires likely differ from those found in blood.

Deletions cut 3 bases from V and 1 base from J, with 16 bases between. This CDR3 has 16 amino acids. Germline V gives CDR1 SNHLY, CDR2 FYNNEI. Using immunoSEQ multiplex PCR, the repertoire was profiled, and TCRdb retains in-frame clones only, with some absent. The sample has more than 900,000 clones, 70% to 80% seen once. For this clone: What it binds is not known.

This sequence was found in a man between 18 and 35 years old in good health. Some clones in this sample may be carry-over from other donors' samples. The sequenced sample was memory CD4+ T cells from PBMCs. Specified subset: CD45RA-negative fraction. V usage is TRBV2 and J usage is TRBJ2-7, with D possibly being TRBD2 (6 bases). The CDR3 sequence is CASSEGTSKGSYEQYF. Written as DNA, the CDR3 is TGTGCCAGCAGTGAGGGGACTTCCAAAGGGTCCTACGAGCAGTACTTC.